The rows below give T cell receptor beta chains drawn from one sample of a study of T cells after somatic rescue of genetic block. TCRdb's table, derived via immunoSEQ multiplex PCR, lists solely in-frame clones and lacks some. The sample shows 110,000 or so clones, about nine tenths of them seen only once. Sequencing used peripheral blood mononuclear cells (PBMCs). The origin of the receptors is a young woman. Both conserved end residues are trimmed from each CDR3. A clone size is listed for some rows: how often the clone was seen (once, few, many), or a class if it is expanded.

TRBJ2-5 . TRBV4-3 ASNQERGGQETQY
TRBJ2-7 . TRBV15 ATSRPADLGEQY
TRBJ1-1 . TRBV19 ASSTFTGGTEAF
TRBJ1-1 . TRBV28 ASSPFGRGTEAF
TRBJ1-1 . TRBV30 AWRGGRTTEAF
TRBJ1-6 . TRBV14 ASSQRQGQSPLH
TRBJ2-2 . TRBV10-3 AISESPPTVHTGELF
TRBJ1-4 few TRBV4-1 ASSQDGSRGGYEKLF
TRBJ2-7 . TRBV5-6 ASSLGRSDEQY
TRBJ2-5 . TRBV9 ASSVSRGGHQETQY
TRBJ1-6 . TRBV10-2 ASSDRRRDSPLH
TRBJ2-5 . TRBV18 ASSPPSGHQQETQY
TRBJ2-7 . TRBV30 AWSVTGGLYEQY
TRBJ1-3 . TRBV7-9 ASSRGFAGNTIY
TRBJ1-2 . TRBV7-3 ASSLGQGDRGYT
TRBJ1-5 . TRBV19 ASRKQRGDQPQH
TRBJ1-3 . TRBV11-2 ASSLQGSGNTIY
TRBJ1-1 once TRBV6-5 ASSYGRGAF
TRBJ2-3 . TRBV5-1 ASSFLQGQGDTQY
TRBJ2-7 . TRBV9 ASSVGETGTYEQY
TRBJ2-3 . TRBV5-1 ASSLQGQVVTDTQY
TRBJ1-2 . TRBV30 AWSRAGGGYGYT
TRBJ2-1 . TRBV7-9 ASEGGGQGAHNEQF
TRBJ2-3 . TRBV18 ASSPPQATDTQY
TRBJ1-2 . TRBV28 ASSLLKGSGGYT
TRBJ1-2 . TRBV19 ASSSPGGAGNYGYT
TRBJ2-1 . TRBV7-9 ASSFRDQGNEQF
TRBJ1-5 . TRBV4-3 ASSHKPGRGSRNQPQH
TRBJ1-1 . TRBV4-2 ASSQTGPNTEAF
TRBJ1-2 . TRBV30 AWSVRMRIYGYT
TRBJ2-1 . TRBV7-9 ASRRQGQTYNEQF
TRBJ2-2 . TRBV4-3 ASSQDDRHTGELF
TRBJ1-1 few TRBV10-3 AISDRGGGTRTEAF
TRBJ2-7 . TRBV5-1 ASSGKTGGVHEQY
TRBJ1-2 . TRBV5-1 ASSSDSAYYGYT
TRBJ1-1 few TRBV7-2 ASSLALEGSTEAF
TRBJ2-1 . TRBV7-3 ASSFRGMSYNEQF